This record concerns one T cell receptor (beta chain) sequence. Its antigen is not identified. This entry comes from a study of T cell responses to AZD1222 COVID-19 vaccine. The repertoire was sequenced with immunoSEQ multiplex PCR; TCRdb's copy has only in-frame clones and lacks some. The sample contains 150,000 to 200,000 clones, 93% of which appear only once. General study findings and limits: Only after the peak T cell response were repertoires sampled. With two AZD1222 doses given, Spike-specific TCR breadth and depth both rose. Among the donors, most were white British and more were female, and clonal diversity was possibly underestimated.

Second-dose intervals near 4 or 12 weeks were combined. The V and J ends lost 0 bases and 5 bases respectively, with 11 bases between them. CDR3 length: 14 residues. Germline V gene sequence: CDR1 SGDLS, CDR2 YYNGEE. Sequencing used peripheral blood, obtained 28 days after the second AZD1222 dose. This receptor was taken from an adult who received the AZD1222 COVID-19 vaccine. The gene calls are TRBV9 and TRBJ1-1, with a possible D match to TRBD1 (6 bases). CDR3 coding DNA: TGTGCCAGCAGCGTAGTAGGGGGAGGTACTGAAGCTTTCTTT. This sequence encodes CASSVVGGGTEAFF.